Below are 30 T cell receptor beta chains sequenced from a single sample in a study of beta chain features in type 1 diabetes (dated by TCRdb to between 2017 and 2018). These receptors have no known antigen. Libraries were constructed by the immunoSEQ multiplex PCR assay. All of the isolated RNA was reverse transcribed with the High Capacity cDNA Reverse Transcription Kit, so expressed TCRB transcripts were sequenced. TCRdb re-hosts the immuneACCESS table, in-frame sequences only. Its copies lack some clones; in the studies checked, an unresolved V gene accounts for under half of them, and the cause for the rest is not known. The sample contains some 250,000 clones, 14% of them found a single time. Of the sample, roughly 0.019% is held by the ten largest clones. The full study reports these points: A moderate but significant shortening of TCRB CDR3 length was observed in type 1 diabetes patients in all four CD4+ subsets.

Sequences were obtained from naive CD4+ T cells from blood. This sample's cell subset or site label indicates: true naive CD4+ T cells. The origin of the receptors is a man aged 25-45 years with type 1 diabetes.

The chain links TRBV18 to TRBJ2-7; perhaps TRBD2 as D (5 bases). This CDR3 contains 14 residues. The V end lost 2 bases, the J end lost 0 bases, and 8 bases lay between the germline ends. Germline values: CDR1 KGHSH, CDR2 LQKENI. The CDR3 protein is CASSPGRDSYEQYF. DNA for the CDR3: TGTGCCAGCTCACCAGGACGGGACTCCTACGAGCAGTACTTC.

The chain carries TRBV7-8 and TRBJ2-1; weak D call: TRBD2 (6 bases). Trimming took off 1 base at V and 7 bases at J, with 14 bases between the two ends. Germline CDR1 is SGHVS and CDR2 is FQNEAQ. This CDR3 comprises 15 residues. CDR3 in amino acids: CASSLVSGGLNEQFF. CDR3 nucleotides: TGTGCCAGCAGCTTAGTTTCTGGGGGACTGAATGAGCAGTTCTTC.

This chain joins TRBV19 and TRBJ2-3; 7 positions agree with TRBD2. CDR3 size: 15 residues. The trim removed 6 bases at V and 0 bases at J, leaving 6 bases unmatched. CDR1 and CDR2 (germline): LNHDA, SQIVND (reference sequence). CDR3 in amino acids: CASRRAGPSTDTQYF. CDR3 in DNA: TGTGCCAGTAGAAGAGCGGGACCTAGCACAGATACGCAGTATTTT. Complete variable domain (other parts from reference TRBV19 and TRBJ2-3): DGGITQSPKYLFRKEGQNVTLSCEQNLNHDAMYWYRQDPGQGLRLIYYSQIVNDFQKGDIAEGYSVSREKKESFPLTVTSAQKNPTAFYLCASRRAGPSTDTQYFGPGTRLTVL.

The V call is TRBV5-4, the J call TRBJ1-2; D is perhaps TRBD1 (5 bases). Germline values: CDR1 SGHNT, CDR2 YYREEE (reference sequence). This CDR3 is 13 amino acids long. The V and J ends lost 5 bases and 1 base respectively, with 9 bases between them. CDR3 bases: TGTGCCAGCAGGACGGGACTTAACTATGGCTACACCTTC. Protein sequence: CASRTGLNYGYTF.

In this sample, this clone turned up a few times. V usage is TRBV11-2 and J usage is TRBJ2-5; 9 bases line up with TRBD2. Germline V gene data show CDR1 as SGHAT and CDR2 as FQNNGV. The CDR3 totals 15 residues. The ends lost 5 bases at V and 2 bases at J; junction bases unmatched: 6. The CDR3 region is CASSPSAGGQETQYF. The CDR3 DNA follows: TGTGCCAGCAGCCCGAGTGCGGGGGGGCAAGAGACCCAGTACTTC.

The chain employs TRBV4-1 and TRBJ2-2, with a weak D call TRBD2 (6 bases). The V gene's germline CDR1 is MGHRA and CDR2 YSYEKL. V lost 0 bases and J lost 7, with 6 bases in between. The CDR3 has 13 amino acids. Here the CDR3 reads CASSQERGGELFF. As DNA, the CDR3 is TGCGCCAGCAGCCAAGAGCGGGGCGGGGAGCTGTTTTTT.

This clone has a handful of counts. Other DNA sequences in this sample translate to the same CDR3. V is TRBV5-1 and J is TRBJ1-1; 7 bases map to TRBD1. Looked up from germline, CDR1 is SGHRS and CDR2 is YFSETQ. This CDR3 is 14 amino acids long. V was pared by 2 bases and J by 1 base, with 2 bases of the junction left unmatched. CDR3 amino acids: CASSFGTANTEAFF. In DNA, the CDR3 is TGCGCCAGCAGCTTTGGGACAGCGAACACTGAAGCTTTCTTT.

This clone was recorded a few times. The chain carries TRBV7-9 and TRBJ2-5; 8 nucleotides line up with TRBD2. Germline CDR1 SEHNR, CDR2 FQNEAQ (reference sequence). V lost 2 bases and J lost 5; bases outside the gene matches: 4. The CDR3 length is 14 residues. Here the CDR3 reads CASSLTAGDETQYF. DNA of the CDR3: TGTGCCAGCAGCTTAACAGCGGGAGATGAGACCCAGTACTTC.

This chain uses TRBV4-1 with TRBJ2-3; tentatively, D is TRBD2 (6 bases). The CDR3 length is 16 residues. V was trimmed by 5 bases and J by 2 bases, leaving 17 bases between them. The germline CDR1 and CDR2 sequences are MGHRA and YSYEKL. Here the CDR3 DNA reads TGCGCCAGCAGCAAAGGGCAGGGACTGTCCACAGATACGCAGTATTTT. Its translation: CASSKGQGLSTDTQYF.

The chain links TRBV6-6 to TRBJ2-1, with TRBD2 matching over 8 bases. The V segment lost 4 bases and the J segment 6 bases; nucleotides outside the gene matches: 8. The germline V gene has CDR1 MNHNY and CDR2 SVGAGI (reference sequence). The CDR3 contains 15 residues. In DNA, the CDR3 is TGTGCCAGCAGTTCTTCCGGGGGGGCGGGCAATGAGCAGTTCTTC. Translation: CASSSSGGAGNEQFF.

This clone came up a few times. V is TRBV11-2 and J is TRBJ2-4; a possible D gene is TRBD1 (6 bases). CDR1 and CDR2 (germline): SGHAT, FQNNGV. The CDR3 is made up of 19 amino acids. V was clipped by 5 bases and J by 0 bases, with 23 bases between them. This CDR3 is CASSPRTGNTHLAKNIQYF. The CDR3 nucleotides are TGTGCCAGCAGCCCACGTACAGGGAATACCCATTTAGCCAAAAACATTCAGTACTTC.

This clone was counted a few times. CDR3 amino acids: CASSRDKGHNDEQYF. CDR3 coding DNA: TGCGCCAGCAGCCGCGACAAGGGACATAACGACGAGCAGTACTTC. The rearrangement links TRBV4-1 to TRBJ2-7; the D gene is possibly TRBD1 (6 bases). Trimming took 4 bases from V and 5 from J, leaving 18 bases between them. This CDR3 contains 15 residues. CDR1 MGHRA and CDR2 YSYEKL come from the germline V gene.

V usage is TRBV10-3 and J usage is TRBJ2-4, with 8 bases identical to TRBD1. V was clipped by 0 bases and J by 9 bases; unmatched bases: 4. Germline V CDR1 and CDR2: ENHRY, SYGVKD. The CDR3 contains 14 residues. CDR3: CAISESGDRGIQYF. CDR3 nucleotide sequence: TGTGCCATCAGTGAGTCAGGCGACAGGGGCATTCAGTACTTC.

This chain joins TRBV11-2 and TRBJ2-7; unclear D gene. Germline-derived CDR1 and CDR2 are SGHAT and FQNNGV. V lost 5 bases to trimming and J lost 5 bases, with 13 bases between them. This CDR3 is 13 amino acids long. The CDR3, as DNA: TGTGCCAGCAGCCCCTACCCCCCGGACGAGCAGTACTTC. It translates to CASSPYPPDEQYF.

For the CDR3, the DNA is TGCAGCGGACGGGACAGGGGATTAGACTATGGCTACACCTTC. This encodes CSGRDRGLDYGYTF. V usage is TRBV29-1 and J usage is TRBJ1-2; 10 bases are a match to TRBD1. This CDR3 has 14 residues. The trim removed 7 bases at V and 3 bases at J, leaving 8 bases unmatched. CDR1 SQVTM and CDR2 ANQGSEA come from the germline V gene.

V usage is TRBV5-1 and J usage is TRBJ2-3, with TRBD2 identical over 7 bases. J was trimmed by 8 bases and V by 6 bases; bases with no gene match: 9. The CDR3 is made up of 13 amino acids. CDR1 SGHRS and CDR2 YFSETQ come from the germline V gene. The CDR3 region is CASMAGAEGTQYF. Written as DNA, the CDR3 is TGCGCCAGCATGGCGGGAGCGGAAGGTACGCAGTATTTT. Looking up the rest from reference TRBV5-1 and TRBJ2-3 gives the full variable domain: KAGVTQTPRYLIKTRGQQVTLSCSPISGHRSVSWYQQTPGQGLQFLFEYFSETQRNKGNFPGRFSGRQFSNSRSEMNVSTLELGDSALYLCASMAGAEGTQYFGPGTRLTVL.

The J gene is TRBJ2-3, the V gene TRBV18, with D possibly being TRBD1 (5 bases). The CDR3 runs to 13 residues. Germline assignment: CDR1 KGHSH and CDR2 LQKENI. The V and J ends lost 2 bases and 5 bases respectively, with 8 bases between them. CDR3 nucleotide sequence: TGTGCCAGCTCACCAGGCGACAGAGATACGCAGTATTTT. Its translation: CASSPGDRDTQYF.

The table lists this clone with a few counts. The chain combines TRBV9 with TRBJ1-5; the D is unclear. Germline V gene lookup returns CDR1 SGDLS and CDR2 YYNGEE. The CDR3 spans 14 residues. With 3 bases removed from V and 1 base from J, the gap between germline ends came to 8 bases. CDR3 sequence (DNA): TGTGCCAGCAGCGCCGGGAGGAGCAATCAGCCCCAGCATTTT. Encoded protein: CASSAGRSNQPQHF.

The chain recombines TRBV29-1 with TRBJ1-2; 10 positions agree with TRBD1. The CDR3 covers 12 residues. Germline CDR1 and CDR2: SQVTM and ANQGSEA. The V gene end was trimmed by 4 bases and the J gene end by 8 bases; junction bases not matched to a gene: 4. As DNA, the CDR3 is TGCAGCGTTGGACAGGGGGCAAGGGGCTACACCTTC. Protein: CSVGQGARGYTF.

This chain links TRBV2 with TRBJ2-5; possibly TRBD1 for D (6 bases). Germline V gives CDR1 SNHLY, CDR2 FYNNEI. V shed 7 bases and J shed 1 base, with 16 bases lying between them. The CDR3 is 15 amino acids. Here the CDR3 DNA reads TGTGCCAGCACAGCTTCAGGGGTTGGCCAAGAGACCCAGTACTTC. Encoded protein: CASTASGVGQETQYF.

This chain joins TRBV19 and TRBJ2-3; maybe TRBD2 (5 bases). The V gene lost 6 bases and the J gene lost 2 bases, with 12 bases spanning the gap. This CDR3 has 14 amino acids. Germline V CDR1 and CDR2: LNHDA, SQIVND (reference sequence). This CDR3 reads CASRKGAHTDTQYF. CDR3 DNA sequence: TGTGCCAGTAGAAAGGGAGCTCACACAGATACGCAGTATTTT.

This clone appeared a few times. The CDR3 reads CAWSIGPNTEAFF. The CDR3 DNA follows: TGTGCCTGGAGTATCGGTCCTAACACTGAAGCTTTCTTT. The chain has TRBV30 and TRBJ1-1; D is unresolved. Germline V gene sequence: CDR1 GTSNPN, CDR2 SVGIG (reference sequence). This CDR3 has 13 amino acids. The ends were cut back, 2 bases at V and 2 bases at J, with 9 bases in the middle.

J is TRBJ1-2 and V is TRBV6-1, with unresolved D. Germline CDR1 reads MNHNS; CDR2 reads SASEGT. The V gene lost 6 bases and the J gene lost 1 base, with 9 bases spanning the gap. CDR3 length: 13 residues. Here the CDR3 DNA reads TGTGCCAGCAGCCAGTCCATTAACTATGGCTACACCTTC. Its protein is CASSQSINYGYTF.

The CDR3 reads CASSLGGYNEQFF. In DNA form, the CDR3 reads TGTGCCAGCTCTTTAGGGGGCTACAATGAGCAGTTCTTC. The chain has TRBV18 and TRBJ2-1; D is perhaps TRBD1 (6 bases). The CDR3 loop spans 13 amino acids. Trimming left V 6 bases short and J 3 bases short, with 9 bases between. Germline loops: CDR1 KGHSH, CDR2 LQKENI.

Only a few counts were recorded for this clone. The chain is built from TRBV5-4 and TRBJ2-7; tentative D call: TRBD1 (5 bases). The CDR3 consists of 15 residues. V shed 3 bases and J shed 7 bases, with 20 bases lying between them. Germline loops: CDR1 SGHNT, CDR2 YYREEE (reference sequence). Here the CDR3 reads CASSSVEWGLEEQYF. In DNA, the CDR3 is TGTGCCAGCAGCTCGGTGGAGTGGGGCTTAGAGGAGCAGTACTTC.

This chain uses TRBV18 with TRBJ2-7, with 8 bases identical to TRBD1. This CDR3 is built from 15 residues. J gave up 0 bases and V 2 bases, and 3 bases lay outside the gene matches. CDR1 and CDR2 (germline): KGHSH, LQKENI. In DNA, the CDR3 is TGTGCCAGCTCACCAAAGGACAGGGCCTCCTACGAGCAGTACTTC. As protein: CASSPKDRASYEQYF.

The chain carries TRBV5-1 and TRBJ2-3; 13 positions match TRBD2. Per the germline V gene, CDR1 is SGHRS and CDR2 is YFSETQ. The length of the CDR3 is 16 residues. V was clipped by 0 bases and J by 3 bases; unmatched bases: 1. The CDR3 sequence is CASSLGLAGGTDTQYF. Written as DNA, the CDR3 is TGCGCCAGCAGCTTGGGACTAGCGGGAGGAACAGATACGCAGTATTTT.

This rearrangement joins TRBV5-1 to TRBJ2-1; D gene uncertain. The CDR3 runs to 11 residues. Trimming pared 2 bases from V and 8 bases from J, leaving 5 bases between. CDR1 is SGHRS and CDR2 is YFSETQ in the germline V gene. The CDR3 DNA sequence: TGCGCCAGCAGCTTTTCCGATGAGCAGTTCTTC. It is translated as CASSFSDEQFF.

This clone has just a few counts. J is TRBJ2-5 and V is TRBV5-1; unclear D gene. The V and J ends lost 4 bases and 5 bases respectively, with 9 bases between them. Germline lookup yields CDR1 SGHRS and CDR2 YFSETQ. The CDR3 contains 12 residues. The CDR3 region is CASSMNSETQYF. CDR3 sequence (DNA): TGCGCCAGCAGCATGAACTCCGAGACCCAGTACTTC.

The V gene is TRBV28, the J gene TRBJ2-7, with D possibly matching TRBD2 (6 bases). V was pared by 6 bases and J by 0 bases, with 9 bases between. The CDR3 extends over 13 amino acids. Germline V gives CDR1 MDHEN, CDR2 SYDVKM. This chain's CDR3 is CASSYGGSYEQYF. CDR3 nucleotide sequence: TGTGCCAGCAGCTACGGGGGCTCCTACGAGCAGTACTTC.